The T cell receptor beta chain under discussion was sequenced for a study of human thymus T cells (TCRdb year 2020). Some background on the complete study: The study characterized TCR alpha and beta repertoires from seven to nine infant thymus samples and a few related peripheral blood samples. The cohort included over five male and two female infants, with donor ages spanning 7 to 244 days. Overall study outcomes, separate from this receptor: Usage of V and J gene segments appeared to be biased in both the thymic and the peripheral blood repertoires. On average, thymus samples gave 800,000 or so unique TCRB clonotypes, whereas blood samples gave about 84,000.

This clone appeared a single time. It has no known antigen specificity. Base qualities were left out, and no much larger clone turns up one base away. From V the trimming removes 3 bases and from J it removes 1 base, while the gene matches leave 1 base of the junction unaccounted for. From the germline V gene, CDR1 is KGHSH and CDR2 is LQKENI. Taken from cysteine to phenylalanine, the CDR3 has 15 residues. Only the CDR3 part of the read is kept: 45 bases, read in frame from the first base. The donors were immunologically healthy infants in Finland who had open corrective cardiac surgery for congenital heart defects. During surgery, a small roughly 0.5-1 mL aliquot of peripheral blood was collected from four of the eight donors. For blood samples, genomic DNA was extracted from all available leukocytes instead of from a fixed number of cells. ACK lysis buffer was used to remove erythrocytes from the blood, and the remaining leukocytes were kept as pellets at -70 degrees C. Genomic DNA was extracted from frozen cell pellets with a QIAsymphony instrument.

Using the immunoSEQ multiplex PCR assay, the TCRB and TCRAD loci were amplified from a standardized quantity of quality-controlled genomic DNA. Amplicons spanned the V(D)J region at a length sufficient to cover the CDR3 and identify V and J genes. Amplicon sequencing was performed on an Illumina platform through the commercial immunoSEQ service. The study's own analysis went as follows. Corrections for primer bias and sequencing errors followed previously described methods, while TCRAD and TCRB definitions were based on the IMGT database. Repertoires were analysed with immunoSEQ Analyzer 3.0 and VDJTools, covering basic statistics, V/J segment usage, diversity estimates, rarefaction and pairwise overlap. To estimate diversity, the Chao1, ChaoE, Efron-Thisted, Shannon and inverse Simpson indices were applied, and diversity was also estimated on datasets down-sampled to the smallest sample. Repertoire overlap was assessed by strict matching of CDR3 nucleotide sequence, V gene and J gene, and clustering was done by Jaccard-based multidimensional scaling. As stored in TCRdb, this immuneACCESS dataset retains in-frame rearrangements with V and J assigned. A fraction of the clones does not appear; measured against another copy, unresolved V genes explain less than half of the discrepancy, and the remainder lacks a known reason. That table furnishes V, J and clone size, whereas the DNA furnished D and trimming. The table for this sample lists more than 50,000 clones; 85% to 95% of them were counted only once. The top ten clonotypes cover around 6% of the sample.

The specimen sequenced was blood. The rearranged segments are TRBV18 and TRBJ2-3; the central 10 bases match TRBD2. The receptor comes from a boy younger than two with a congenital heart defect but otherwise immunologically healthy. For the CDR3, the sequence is CASSPTSGGTDTQYF. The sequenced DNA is TGTGCCAGCTCACCTACTAGCGGGGGCACAGATACGCAGTATTTT.